The 4 T cell receptor beta chains below were found in one sample sequenced in a study of blood T cell repertoires in COVID-19 (dated by TCRdb to between 2020 and 2021). Libraries were built with the immunoSEQ multiplex PCR assay. Imported from immuneACCESS, the table was reduced by TCRdb to in-frame sequences with V and J called. These copies leave out some clones; in studies compared against another copy, an unresolved V gene accounts for under half, and the cause of the remainder is not known. This sample holds roughly 200,000 clones; approximately 85% were observed only once. Jointly, the top ten make up 6.2% of the sample. The sequenced material came from PBMCs or T cells enriched from blood (not recorded which). The source of these receptors is a middle-aged man who had recovered from COVID-19.

V and J are TRBV28 and TRBJ1-1; 7 bases agree with TRBD1. Germline loops: CDR1 MDHEN, CDR2 SYDVKM. This CDR3 has 12 residues. With V trimmed by 5 bases and J by 11 bases, 8 bases remained unmatched. CDR3 bases: TGTGCCAGCAGTGTATCCGGGACAGTTGCTTTCTTT. Its translation is CASSVSGTVAFF. Together with reference TRBV28 and TRBJ1-1, the CDR3 gives the full variable domain: DVKVTQSSRYLVKRTGEKVFLECVQDMDHENMFWYRQDPGLGLRLIYFSYDVKMKEKGDIPEGYSVSREKKERFSLILESASTNQTSMYLCASSVSGTVAFFGQGTRLTVV.

CDR3 sequence: CSVDFRSSGSQEQFF. The CDR3, as DNA: TGCAGCGTTGATTTTCGGTCTAGCGGGTCCCAAGAGCAGTTCTTC. The chain employs TRBV29-1 and TRBJ2-1; 8 bases line up with TRBD2. CDR1 is SQVTM, CDR2 ANQGSEA, per germline. This CDR3 is built from 15 residues. The J segment lost 10 bases and the V segment lost 3 bases, leaving 14 bases of the junction unmatched.

This chain connects TRBV10-1 to TRBJ1-1; unclear D gene. Trimming took off 6 bases at V and 5 bases at J, with 16 bases between the two ends. The CDR3 is 14 amino acids. From germline, CDR1 is WNHNN and CDR2 SYGVQD (reference sequence). The CDR3 nucleotides read TGCGCCAGCAGCGACTACTCTATAGGAACTGAAGCTTTCTTT. This encodes CASSDYSIGTEAFF.

The genes are TRBV19 and TRBJ1-5, with D possibly matching TRBD1 (5 bases). Germline V gives CDR1 LNHDA, CDR2 SQIVND (reference sequence). The V end was cut by 2 bases, the J end by 1 base, with 12 bases between. The CDR3 is made up of 16 amino acids. The CDR3 DNA follows: TGTGCCAGTAGTATACGCAGGGAGGCAAGCAATCAGCCCCAGCATTTT. It codes for CASSIRREASNQPQHF.